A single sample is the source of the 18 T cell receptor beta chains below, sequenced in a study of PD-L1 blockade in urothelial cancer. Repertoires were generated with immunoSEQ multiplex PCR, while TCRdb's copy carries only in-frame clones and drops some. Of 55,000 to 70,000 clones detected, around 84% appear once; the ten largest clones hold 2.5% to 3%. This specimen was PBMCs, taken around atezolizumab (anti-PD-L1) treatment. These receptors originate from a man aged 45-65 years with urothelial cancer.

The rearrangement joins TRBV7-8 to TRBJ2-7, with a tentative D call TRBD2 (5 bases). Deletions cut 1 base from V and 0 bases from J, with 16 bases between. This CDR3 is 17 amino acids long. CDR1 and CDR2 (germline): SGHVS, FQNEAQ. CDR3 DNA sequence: TGTGCCAGCAGCTTAGGGTCCGGCGGGTTGAGCTCCTACGAGCAGTACTTC. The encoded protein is CASSLGSGGLSSYEQYF.

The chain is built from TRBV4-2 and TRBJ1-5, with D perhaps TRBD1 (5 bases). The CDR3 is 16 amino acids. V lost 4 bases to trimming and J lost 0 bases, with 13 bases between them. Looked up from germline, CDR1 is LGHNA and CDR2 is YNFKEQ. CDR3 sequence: CASSPRVGGSNQPQHF. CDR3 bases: TGTGCCAGCAGCCCACGGGTGGGGGGTAGCAATCAGCCCCAGCATTTT.

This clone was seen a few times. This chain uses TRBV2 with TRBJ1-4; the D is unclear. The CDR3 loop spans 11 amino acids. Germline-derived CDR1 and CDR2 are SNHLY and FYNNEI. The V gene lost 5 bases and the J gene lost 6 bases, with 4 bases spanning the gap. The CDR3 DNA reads TGTGCCAGCAGTCCGTATGAAAAACTGTTTTTT. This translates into CASSPYEKLFF.

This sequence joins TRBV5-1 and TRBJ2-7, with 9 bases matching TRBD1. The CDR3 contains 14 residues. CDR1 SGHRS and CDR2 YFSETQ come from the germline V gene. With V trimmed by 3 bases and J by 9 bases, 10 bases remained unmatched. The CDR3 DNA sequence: TGCGCCAGCAGCTCGGGACAGGGTTCATTCTCGCAGTACTTC. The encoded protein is CASSSGQGSFSQYF.

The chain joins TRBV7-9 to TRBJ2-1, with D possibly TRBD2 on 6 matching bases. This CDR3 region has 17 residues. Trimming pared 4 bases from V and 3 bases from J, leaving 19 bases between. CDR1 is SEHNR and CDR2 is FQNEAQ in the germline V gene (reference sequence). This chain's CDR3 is CASSSTPGRENYNEQFF. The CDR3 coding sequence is TGTGCCAGCAGCTCCACCCCCGGACGGGAGAACTACAATGAGCAGTTCTTC.

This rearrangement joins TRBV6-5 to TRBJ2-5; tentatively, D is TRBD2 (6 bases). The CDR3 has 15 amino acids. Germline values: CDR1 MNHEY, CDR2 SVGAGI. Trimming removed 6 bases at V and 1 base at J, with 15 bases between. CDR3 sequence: CASRRGRGFQETQYF. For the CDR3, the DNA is TGTGCCAGCAGGCGGGGAAGGGGATTCCAAGAGACCCAGTACTTC.

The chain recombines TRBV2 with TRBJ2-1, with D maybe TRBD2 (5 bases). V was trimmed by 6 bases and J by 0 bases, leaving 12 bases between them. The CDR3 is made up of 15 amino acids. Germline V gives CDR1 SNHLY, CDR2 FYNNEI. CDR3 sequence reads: CASRGEGSSYNEQFF. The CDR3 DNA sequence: TGTGCCAGCAGAGGCGAGGGCAGCTCCTACAATGAGCAGTTCTTC.

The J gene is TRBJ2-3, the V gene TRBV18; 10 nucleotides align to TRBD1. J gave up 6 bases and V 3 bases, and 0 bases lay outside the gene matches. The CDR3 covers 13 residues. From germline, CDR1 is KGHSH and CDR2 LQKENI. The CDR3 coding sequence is TGTGCCAGCTCACCGGGACAGGGGGATACGCAGTATTTT. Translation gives CASSPGQGDTQYF.

The CDR3 reads CASSLSRVGNTIYF. The CDR3 DNA sequence: TGTGCCAGCAGCTTAAGCAGGGTTGGAAACACCATATATTTT. The genes are TRBV7-8 and TRBJ1-3, with a tentative D call TRBD1 (5 bases). CDR3 length: 14 amino acids. V was trimmed by 2 bases and J by 3 bases, leaving 8 bases between them. Germline V gene data show CDR1 as SGHVS and CDR2 as FQNEAQ. The full variable domain, rest sourced from reference TRBV7-8 and TRBJ1-3, is GAGVSQSPRYKVAKRGQDVALRCDPISGHVSLFWYQQALGQGPEFLTYFQNEAQLDKSGLPSDRFFAERPEGSVSTLKIQRTQQEDSAVYLCASSLSRVGNTIYFGEGSWLTVV.

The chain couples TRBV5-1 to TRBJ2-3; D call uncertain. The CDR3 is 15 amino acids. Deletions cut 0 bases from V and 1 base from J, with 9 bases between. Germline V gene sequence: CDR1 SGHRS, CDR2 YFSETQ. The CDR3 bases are TGCGCCAGCAGCTTGGCCGTGGGCGGCACAGATACGCAGTATTTT. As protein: CASSLAVGGTDTQYF.

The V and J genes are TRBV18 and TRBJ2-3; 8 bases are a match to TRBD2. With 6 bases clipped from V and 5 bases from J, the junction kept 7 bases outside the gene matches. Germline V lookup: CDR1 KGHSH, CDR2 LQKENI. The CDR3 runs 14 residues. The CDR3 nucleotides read TGTGCCAGCTCCCCCGGGACTAGTAAAGATACGCAGTATTTT. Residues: CASSPGTSKDTQYF.

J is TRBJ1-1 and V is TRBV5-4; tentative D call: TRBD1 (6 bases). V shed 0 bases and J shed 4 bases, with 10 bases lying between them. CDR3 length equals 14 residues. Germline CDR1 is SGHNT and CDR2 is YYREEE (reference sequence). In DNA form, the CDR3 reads TGTGCCAGCAGCTTGGCAGGGGCCGGCACTGAAGCTTTCTTT. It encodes CASSLAGAGTEAFF. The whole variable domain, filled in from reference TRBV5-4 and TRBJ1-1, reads ETGVTQSPTHLIKTRGQQVTLRCSSQSGHNTVSWYQQALGQGPQFIFQYYREEENGRGNFPPRFSGLQFPNYSSELNVNALELDDSALYLCASSLAGAGTEAFFGQGTRLTVV.

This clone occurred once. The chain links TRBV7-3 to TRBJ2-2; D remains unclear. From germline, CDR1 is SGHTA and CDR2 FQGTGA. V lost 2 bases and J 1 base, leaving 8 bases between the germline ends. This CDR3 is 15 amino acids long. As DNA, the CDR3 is TGTGCCAGCAGCTTACACAGTCAGAACACCGGGGAGCTGTTTTTT. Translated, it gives CASSLHSQNTGELFF.

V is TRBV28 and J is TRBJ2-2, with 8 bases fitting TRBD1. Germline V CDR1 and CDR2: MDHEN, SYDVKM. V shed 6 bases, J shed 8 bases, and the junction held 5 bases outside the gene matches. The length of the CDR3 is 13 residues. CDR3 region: CASRRTGQGELFF. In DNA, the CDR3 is TGTGCCAGCAGACGGACAGGGCAAGGGGAGCTGTTTTTT.

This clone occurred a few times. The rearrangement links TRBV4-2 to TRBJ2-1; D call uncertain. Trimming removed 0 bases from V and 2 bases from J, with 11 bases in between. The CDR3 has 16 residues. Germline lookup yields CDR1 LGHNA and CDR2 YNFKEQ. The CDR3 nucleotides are TGTGCCAGCAGCCAAGAAAAACTCCCCCCCTACAATGAGCAGTTCTTC. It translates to CASSQEKLPPYNEQFF.

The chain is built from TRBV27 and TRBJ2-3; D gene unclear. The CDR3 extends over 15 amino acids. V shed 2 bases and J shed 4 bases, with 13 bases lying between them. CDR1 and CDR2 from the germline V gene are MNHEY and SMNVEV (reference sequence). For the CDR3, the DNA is TGTGCCAGCAGTTTAGGGTTGGTGGGCGCAGATACGCAGTATTTT. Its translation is CASSLGLVGADTQYF.

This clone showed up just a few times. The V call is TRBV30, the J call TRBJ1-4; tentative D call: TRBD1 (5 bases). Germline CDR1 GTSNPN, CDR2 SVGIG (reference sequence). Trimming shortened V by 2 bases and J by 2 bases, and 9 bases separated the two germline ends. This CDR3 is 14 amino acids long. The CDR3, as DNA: TGTGCCTGGAGTTTTGGGGGGACTAATGAAAAACTGTTTTTT. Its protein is CAWSFGGTNEKLFF.

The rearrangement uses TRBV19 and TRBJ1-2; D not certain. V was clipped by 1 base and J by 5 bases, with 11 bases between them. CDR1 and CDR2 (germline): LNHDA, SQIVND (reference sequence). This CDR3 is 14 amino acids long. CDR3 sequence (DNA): TGTGCCAGTAGTATAGGTTTCGGGGAATATGGCTACACCTTC. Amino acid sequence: CASSIGFGEYGYTF.